Listed here are 29 T cell receptor beta chains from one sample, sequenced in a study of identical twins. MiXCR, run by TCRdb on the 5' RACE reads, gives a single entry per CDR3 protein. Here the sample spans around 100,000 distinct CDR3 sequences, less than 6.5% being singletons. The source material was memory T cells sorted from blood. These receptors were collected from a woman between 45 and 65 years old in good health.

This clonotype was detected ten times or more. The chain couples TRBV3-1 to TRBJ2-3, with D unresolved. The CDR3 runs to 13 residues. Trimming cost V 1 base and J 6 bases, with 8 bases left between them. Germline V gives CDR1 LGHDT, CDR2 YNNKEL (reference sequence). DNA of the CDR3: TGTGCCAGCAGCCAAGGGTTCGGTGATACGCAGTATTTT. Protein product: CASSQGFGDTQYF.

This clonotype was seen repeatedly, ten times or more. J is TRBJ2-2 and V is TRBV9, with 7 nucleotides matching TRBD2. Trimming removed 0 bases from V and 4 bases from J; junction bases left unmatched: 6. CDR1 SGDLS and CDR2 YYNGEE come from the germline V gene. The CDR3 covers 16 residues. The CDR3 loop reads CASSVGLADLTGELFF. Written as DNA, the CDR3 is TGTGCCAGCAGCGTAGGTCTAGCGGACCTCACCGGGGAGCTGTTTTTT. Variable domain in full (rest from reference TRBV9 and TRBJ2-2): DSGVTQTPKHLITATGQRVTLRCSPRSGDLSVYWYQQSLDQGLQFLIQYYNGEERAKGNILERFSAQQFPDLHSELNLSSLELGDSALYFCASSVGLADLTGELFFGEGSRLTVL.

With respect to this clonotype: An end of the junction differs from the germline gene, which may be a read error. The chain joins TRBV19 to TRBJ1-1; D gene unclear. This CDR3 has 14 residues. Germline CDR1 and CDR2: LNHDA and SQIVND (reference sequence). The CDR3 nucleotides are TGTGCCAGTAGTTTCGGCACCTCGAACTCTGAAGCTTTCTTT. Translated: CASSFGTSNSEAFF.

The rearrangement joins TRBV9 to TRBJ1-1; D might be TRBD1 (5 bases). The CDR3 has 15 amino acids. V was shortened by 3 bases and J by 4 bases, with 16 bases between the two germline ends. Germline-derived CDR1 and CDR2 are SGDLS and YYNGEE. As DNA, the CDR3 is TGTGCCAGCAGCGCAGTCAGGGTCTCGGGCACTGAAGCTTTCTTT. This encodes CASSAVRVSGTEAFF.

The CDR3: CASRVVLNTEAFF. In DNA form, the CDR3 reads TGCGCCAGCAGGGTGGTGCTAAACACTGAAGCTTTCTTT. This rearrangement joins TRBV5-1 to TRBJ1-1; no clear D gene. Trimming cost V 5 bases and J 2 bases, with 10 bases left between them. CDR3 length equals 13 residues. Germline V gene data show CDR1 as SGHRS and CDR2 as YFSETQ.

This clonotype was seen repeatedly, ten times or more. The V call is TRBV11-2, the J call TRBJ2-7, with 11 bases fitting TRBD2. The CDR3 length is 14 residues. Germline V CDR1 and CDR2: SGHAT, FQNNGV. J was trimmed by 2 bases and V by 5 bases; bases with no gene match: 2. CDR3 loop: CASSPGLAAYEQYF. CDR3 bases: TGTGCCAGCAGCCCGGGACTAGCGGCCTACGAGCAGTACTTC.

This clonotype appeared many times. V and J are TRBV2 and TRBJ2-2, with 8 positions matching TRBD1. Germline CDR1 SNHLY, CDR2 FYNNEI. This CDR3 contains 15 residues. With 7 bases clipped from V and 4 bases from J, the junction kept 8 bases outside the gene matches. Here the CDR3 DNA reads TGTGCCAGCATCTTCGGAACAGGGGGCACCGGGGAGCTGTTTTTT. Its translation: CASIFGTGGTGELFF.

This clonotype was counted many times. The chain combines TRBV4-1 with TRBJ1-5; D is uncertain. The germline gives CDR1 MGHRA, CDR2 YSYEKL. Trimming took 0 bases from V and 0 from J, leaving 9 bases between them. The length of the CDR3 is 16 residues. The CDR3 is CASSQDPGGSNQPQHF. CDR3 DNA: TGCGCCAGCAGCCAAGATCCAGGTGGTAGCAATCAGCCCCAGCATTTT.

This clonotype has ten or more counts. This sequence joins TRBV5-1 and TRBJ1-3; 8 bases line up with TRBD1. Germline CDR1 SGHRS, CDR2 YFSETQ. This CDR3 has 18 amino acids. V dropped 0 bases and J dropped 0; count of bases not matched to a gene: 8. The DNA for the CDR3 is TGCGCCAGCAGCTTGGTGACAGGGGCCCTTTCCTCTGGAAACACCATATATTTT. Translated, it gives CASSLVTGALSSGNTIYF.

This clonotype was seen many times. V usage is TRBV20-1 and J usage is TRBJ2-6, with D possibly being TRBD1 (7 bases). This CDR3 has 14 residues. V was cut by 7 bases and J by 2 bases, with 12 bases left in between. The germline V gene has CDR1 DFQATT and CDR2 SNEGSKA (reference sequence). CDR3 nucleotides: TGCAGTGGCAGGGGGGATGCTGGGGCCAACGTCCTGACTTTC. Amino acids: CSGRGDAGANVLTF.

This clonotype occurred many times. The V call is TRBV3-1, the J call TRBJ1-6; D is ambiguous. CDR3 length equals 15 residues. V shed 3 bases and J shed 7 bases, with 13 bases lying between them. Germline CDR1 and CDR2: LGHDT and YNNKEL (reference sequence). The CDR3 is CASSHRPTGNSPLHF. The DNA of the CDR3 is TGTGCCAGCAGCCACCGACCAACGGGGAATTCACCCCTCCACTTT.

The genes are TRBV20-1 and TRBJ2-1; D may be TRBD2 (5 bases). The CDR3 contains 14 residues. Germline V CDR1 and CDR2: DFQATT, SNEGSKA (reference sequence). V was cut by 0 bases and J by 15 bases, with 21 bases left in between. CDR3 in amino acids: CSARDSKAVQRVFF. The CDR3 DNA reads as TGCAGTGCTAGAGATAGTAAAGCGGTCCAAAGGGTGTTCTTC.

As to this clonotype: A read error is possible here, since a much larger clone lies one base away. This chain connects TRBV5-5 to TRBJ2-1; 9 bases are a match to TRBD1. Losses at the gene ends were 8 bases for V and 5 bases for J; bases not matched to a gene: 8. CDR1 SGHKS and CDR2 YYEKEE come from the germline V gene (reference sequence). This CDR3 is 14 amino acids long. The CDR3 spells CARGSDRGNNEQFF. The CDR3 DNA sequence: TGTGCCAGAGGATCGGACAGGGGAAACAATGAGCAGTTCTTC.

The table lists this clonotype with a few counts. The rearrangement joins TRBV11-2 to TRBJ2-1; 11 bases align to TRBD2. There are 16 residues in the CDR3. Germline V gives CDR1 SGHAT, CDR2 FQNNGV. Trimming at V came to 6 bases and at J to 5 bases, leaving 9 bases not matched to a gene. The CDR3 DNA reads as TGTGCCAGCAGACGAAAGACTAGCGGGGTTAACAATGAGCAGTTCTTC. Translation gives CASRRKTSGVNNEQFF.

In its sample, this clonotype was seen many times. The chain joins TRBV25-1 to TRBJ2-1; possibly TRBD2 for D (6 bases). The CDR3 runs to 19 residues. CDR1 is MGHDK, CDR2 SYGVNS, per germline. The V end was cut by 1 base, the J end by 8 bases, with 27 bases between. The CDR3, as DNA: TGTGCCAGCAGTGAATGGGGGGACTTCCAAAACCCCGGGAGCGATGAGCAGTTCTTC. It yields the protein CASSEWGDFQNPGSDEQFF.

This clonotype came up many times. The CDR3 nucleotides read TGCAGCGTTGTTGTTGGGGGAATTTCCCCCTATGGCTACACCTTC. Amino acids: CSVVVGGISPYGYTF. The chain has TRBV29-1 and TRBJ1-2; D may be TRBD1 (5 bases). The V end lost 4 bases, the J end lost 4 bases, and 19 bases lay between the germline ends. The CDR3 length is 15 residues. Per the germline V gene, CDR1 is SQVTM and CDR2 is ANQGSEA.

This clonotype was found many times. The chain combines TRBV6-5 with TRBJ1-2, with a tentative D call TRBD1 (6 bases). The germline V gene encodes CDR1 MNHEY and CDR2 SVGAGI. Trimming removed 6 bases at V and 2 bases at J, with 10 bases between. This CDR3 region has 13 residues. CDR3 in amino acids: CASSWGTNYGYTF. The CDR3, as DNA: TGTGCCAGCAGCTGGGGGACAAACTATGGCTACACCTTC.

CDR3 residues: CASSPPGVETQYF. DNA of the CDR3: TGTGCCAGCAGCCCCCCTGGAGTTGAGACCCAGTACTTC. The rearrangement uses TRBV3-1 and TRBJ2-5, with D unresolved. This CDR3 is built from 13 residues. V lost 4 bases to trimming and J lost 5 bases, with 11 bases between them. In germline, CDR1 is LGHDT, CDR2 YNNKEL (reference sequence).

In this sample, this clonotype turned up many times. This chain's CDR3 is CSARGGVGDTQYF. For the CDR3, the DNA is TGCAGCGCACGAGGGGGAGTGGGAGATACGCAGTATTTT. The chain links TRBV29-1 to TRBJ2-3, with D maybe TRBD1 (6 bases). Germline V gene data show CDR1 as SQVTM and CDR2 as ANQGSEA. There are 13 residues in the CDR3. Between the trimmed V and J ends, which lost 7 bases and 5 bases, there was a span of 16 bases.

This clonotype was detected only a few times. The J gene is TRBJ2-2, the V gene TRBV6-2 or TRBV6-3; D ambiguous. V was trimmed by 8 bases and J by 2 bases, leaving 12 bases between them. The CDR3 extends over 14 amino acids. Germline V gene data show CDR1 as MNHEY and CDR2 as SVGEGT. CDR3 amino acids: CASANGGNTGELFF. Here the CDR3 DNA reads TGTGCCAGCGCGAATGGCGGCAACACCGGGGAGCTGTTTTTT.

The chain employs TRBV28 and TRBJ1-4; D gene unclear. Trimming took off 6 bases at V and 8 bases at J, with 13 bases between the two ends. The germline V gene encodes CDR1 MDHEN and CDR2 SYDVKM. The CDR3 consists of 13 residues. The CDR3 region has the DNA TGTGCCAGCAGCTCACTCGTTGGGGAAAAACTGTTTTTT. Its protein is CASSSLVGEKLFF.

In this sample, this clonotype turned up many times. V gene TRBV20-1 combines with J gene TRBJ2-7, with 8 positions matching TRBD1. Germline CDR1 and CDR2: DFQATT and SNEGSKA (reference sequence). The CDR3 runs to 17 residues. J lost 0 bases, V lost 6 bases, and 16 bases had no gene match. In DNA, the CDR3 is TGCAGTGCCACGCCCGGGACAGGAATAGGAAGCTCCTACGAGCAGTACTTC. This encodes CSATPGTGIGSSYEQYF.

This clonotype was recorded at least ten times. The chain employs TRBV6-4 and TRBJ2-3; 8 nucleotides line up with TRBD1. Germline assignment: CDR1 MRHNA and CDR2 SNTAGT. The length of the CDR3 is 15 residues. V lost 0 bases and J lost 1; bases outside the gene matches: 0. The chain's CDR3 is CASSDSGQGTDTQYF. CDR3 in DNA: TGTGCCAGCAGTGACTCGGGACAGGGCACAGATACGCAGTATTTT.

This clonotype has a count of ten or more. The chain recombines TRBV10-2 with TRBJ1-1; D may be TRBD1 (6 bases). The CDR3 covers 14 residues. Trimming removed 6 bases at V and 1 base at J, with 12 bases between. CDR1 and CDR2 from the germline V gene are WSHSY and SAAADI. The CDR3 reads CASSDRTANTEAFF. The CDR3 nucleotides read TGCGCCAGCAGCGACCGGACAGCGAACACTGAAGCTTTCTTT.

V is TRBV3-1 and J is TRBJ1-3; the match to TRBD1 covers 7 bases. With 1 base clipped from V and 2 bases from J, the junction kept 5 bases outside the gene matches. The CDR3 is 16 amino acids. Per germline, CDR1 LGHDT and CDR2 YNNKEL (reference sequence). This chain's CDR3 is CASSQADRAAGNTIYF. The CDR3 nucleotides read TGTGCCAGCAGCCAAGCCGACAGGGCGGCTGGAAACACCATATATTTT.

This clonotype showed up many times. V is TRBV9 and J is TRBJ1-1; D gene unclear. The length of the CDR3 is 13 residues. Germline assignment: CDR1 SGDLS and CDR2 YYNGEE. V was trimmed by 6 bases and J by 1 base, leaving 10 bases between them. The CDR3 region is CASTRRQNTEAFF. For the CDR3, the DNA is TGTGCCAGCACGCGAAGGCAGAACACTGAAGCTTTCTTT.

This clonotype was counted ten times or more. This chain uses TRBV5-6 with TRBJ2-7; D possibly corresponds to TRBD1 (6 bases). The CDR3 is 15 residues long. Germline assignment: CDR1 SGHDT and CDR2 YYEEEE. Trimming took 5 bases from V and 3 from J, leaving 18 bases between them. The CDR3 DNA reads TGTGCCAGCAGTCGACAGGTAACACTAGACTACGAGCAGTACGTC. It codes for CASSRQVTLDYEQYV.

This clonotype was detected ten times or more. The J gene is TRBJ2-3, the V gene TRBV29-1; D uncertain. The CDR3 has 13 amino acids. Germline CDR1 and CDR2: SQVTM and ANQGSEA. V was shortened by 6 bases and J by 0 bases, with 10 bases between the two germline ends. This CDR3 is CSVRLTSTDTQYF. The DNA of the CDR3 is TGCAGCGTCAGACTTACTAGCACAGATACGCAGTATTTT.

The J gene is TRBJ2-2, the V gene TRBV7-8; D possibly corresponds to TRBD2 (5 bases). Germline V gives CDR1 SGHVS, CDR2 FQNEAQ. This CDR3 comprises 14 residues. Trimming left V 2 bases short and J 4 bases short, with 8 bases between. CDR3 coding DNA: TGTGCCAGCAGCTTAAGAGGGATCACCGGGGAGCTGTTTTTT. It specifies CASSLRGITGELFF.